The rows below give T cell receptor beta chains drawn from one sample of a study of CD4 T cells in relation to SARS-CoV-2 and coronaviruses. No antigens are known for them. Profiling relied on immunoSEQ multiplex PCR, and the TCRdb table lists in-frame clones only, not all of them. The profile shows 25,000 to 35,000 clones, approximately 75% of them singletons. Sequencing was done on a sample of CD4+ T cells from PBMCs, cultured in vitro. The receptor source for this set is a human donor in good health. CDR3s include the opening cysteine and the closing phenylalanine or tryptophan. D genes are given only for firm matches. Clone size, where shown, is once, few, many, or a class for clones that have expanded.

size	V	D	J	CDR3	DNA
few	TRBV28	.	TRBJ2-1	CASSTNGVPTNEQFF	TGTGCCAGCAGCACCAACGGAGTCCCTACTAATGAGCAGTTCTTC
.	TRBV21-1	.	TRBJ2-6	CASSNRISGANVLTF	TGTGCCAGCAGCAACCGGATCTCTGGGGCCAACGTCCTGACTTTC
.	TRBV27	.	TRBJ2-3	CASSLGPEGWSQYF	TGTGCCAGCAGTTTGGGTCCCGAGGGGTGGTCGCAGTATTTT
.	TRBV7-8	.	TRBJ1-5	CASSLSQGQPQHF	TGTGCCAGCAGCTTAAGCCAGGGTCAGCCCCAGCATTTT
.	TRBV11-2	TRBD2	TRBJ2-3	CASSLRLAGEGTDTQYF	TGTGCCAGCAGCCTACGACTAGCGGGAGAAGGAACAGATACGCAGTATTTT
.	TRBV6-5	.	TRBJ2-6	CASTRSSGANVLTF	TGTGCCAGCACCAGAAGCTCTGGGGCCAACGTCCTGACTTTC
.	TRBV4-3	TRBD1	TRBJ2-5	CASSQTGPETQYF	TGCGCCAGCAGCCAGACAGGGCCTGAGACCCAGTACTTC
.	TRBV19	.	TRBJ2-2	CASLRDTDTGELFF	TGTGCCAGCCTCCGGGACACCGACACCGGGGAGCTGTTTTTT
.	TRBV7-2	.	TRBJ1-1	CASSFAGGYEAFF	TGTGCCAGCAGCTTCGCGGGGGGCTATGAAGCTTTCTTT
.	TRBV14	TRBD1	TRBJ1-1	CASSHPKGGTGDTEAFF	TGTGCCAGCAGCCACCCCAAAGGAGGGACAGGGGACACTGAAGCTTTCTTT
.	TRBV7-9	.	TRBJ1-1	CASNLRGDSYTEAFF	TGTGCCAGCAACTTAAGGGGGGACTCTTACACTGAAGCTTTCTTT
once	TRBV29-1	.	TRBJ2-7	CSVVSDLSYEQYF	TGCAGCGTAGTTAGCGACTTATCCTACGAGCAGTACTTC
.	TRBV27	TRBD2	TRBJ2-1	CASQGLAGVFNEQFF	TGTGCCAGCCAGGGACTAGCGGGAGTATTCAATGAGCAGTTCTTC
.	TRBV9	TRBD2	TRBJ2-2	CASSVPLGGDNTGELFF	TGTGCCAGCAGCGTACCTCTCGGGGGGGATAACACCGGGGAGCTGTTTTTT
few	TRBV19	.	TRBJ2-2	CASRNRDAGELFF	TGTGCCAGTAGGAATCGGGACGCCGGGGAGCTGTTTTTT
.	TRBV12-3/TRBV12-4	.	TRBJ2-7	CASSRLGGEQYF	TGTGCCAGCAGCCGATTGGGGGGCGAGCAGTACTTC
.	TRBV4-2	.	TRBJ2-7	CASSQGPGDGYEQYF	TGTGCCAGCAGCCAAGGACCTGGCGACGGGTACGAGCAGTACTTC
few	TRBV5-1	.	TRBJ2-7	CASSPMGGAPYEQYF	TGCGCCAGCAGCCCAATGGGGGGGGCTCCCTACGAGCAGTACTTC
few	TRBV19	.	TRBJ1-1	CASSIAQGAGTEAFF	TGTGCCAGTAGTATAGCGCAGGGCGCGGGCACTGAAGCTTTCTTT
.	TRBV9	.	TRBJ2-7	CASSVGGRYEQYF	TGTGCCAGCAGCGTAGGTGGCCGCTACGAGCAGTACTTC
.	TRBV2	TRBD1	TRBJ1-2	CASSQEGQGASYTF	TGTGCCAGCAGTCAAGAAGGACAGGGGGCGAGCTACACCTTC
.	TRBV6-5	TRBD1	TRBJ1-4	CASSYSGTGENEKLFF	TGTGCCAGCAGTTACTCGGGGACAGGTGAAAATGAAAAACTGTTTTTT
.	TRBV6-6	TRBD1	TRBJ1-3	CASKTGTGSGNTIYF	TGTGCCAGCAAAACCGGGACAGGGAGCGGAAACACCATATATTTT
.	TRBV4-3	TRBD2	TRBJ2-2	CASSQDPSGGVDTGELFF	TGCGCCAGCAGCCAAGATCCTAGCGGGGGGGTCGACACCGGGGAGCTGTTTTTT
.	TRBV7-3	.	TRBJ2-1	CASSPRGEAGKSSSYNEQFF	TGTGCCAGCAGCCCTAGGGGGGAAGCGGGAAAGTCGAGCTCCTACAATGAGCAGTTCTTC
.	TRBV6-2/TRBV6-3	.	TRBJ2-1	CASSDSPNEQFF	TGTGCCAGCAGTGACAGCCCCAATGAGCAGTTCTTC
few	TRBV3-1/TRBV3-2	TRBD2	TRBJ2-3	CASSTTSGGTDTQYF	TGTGCCAGCAGCACCACTAGCGGGGGTACAGATACGCAGTATTTT
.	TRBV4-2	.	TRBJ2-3	CASSQDLGTGHSPDTQYF	TGTGCCAGCAGCCAAGATCTTGGGACGGGACACAGCCCAGATACGCAGTATTTT
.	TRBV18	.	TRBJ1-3	CASSPDSSSGNTIYF	TGTGCCAGCTCGCCGGACAGTAGCTCTGGAAACACCATATATTTT
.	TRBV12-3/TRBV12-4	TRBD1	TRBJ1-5	CASSLQGEQPQHF	TGTGCCAGCAGTCTACAGGGGGAACAGCCCCAGCATTTT
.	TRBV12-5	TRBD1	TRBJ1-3	CASVEQGGSGNTIYF	TGTGCTAGTGTCGAACAGGGGGGCTCTGGAAACACCATATATTTT
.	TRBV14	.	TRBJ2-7	CASSQDGSYEQYF	TGTGCCAGCAGCCAAGACGGGTCCTACGAGCAGTACTTC
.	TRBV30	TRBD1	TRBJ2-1	CAWAGQGNEQFF	TGTGCCTGGGCGGGACAGGGCAATGAGCAGTTCTTC
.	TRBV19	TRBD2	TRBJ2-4	CASSNSGTSGIGTKNIQYF	TGTGCCAGTAGCAACTCCGGGACTAGCGGGATAGGTACCAAAAACATTCAGTACTTC
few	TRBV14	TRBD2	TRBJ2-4	CASSQVGGGRENIQYF	TGTGCCAGCAGCCAAGTCGGGGGAGGGCGGGAAAACATTCAGTACTTC
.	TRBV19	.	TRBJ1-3	CASRYYSGNTIYF	TGTGCCAGTAGATATTACTCTGGAAACACCATATATTTT
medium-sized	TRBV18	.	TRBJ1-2	CASSPGQLDGYTF	TGTGCCAGCTCACCTGGGCAGTTGGATGGCTACACCTTC
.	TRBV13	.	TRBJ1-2	CASSPFLVTGARPRDYGYTF	TGTGCCAGCAGCCCTTTTTTAGTAACGGGGGCCAGACCGAGGGACTATGGCTACACCTTC
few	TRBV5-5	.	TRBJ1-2	CASSQALGSGYTF	TGTGCCAGCAGTCAGGCCCTTGGATCTGGCTACACCTTC
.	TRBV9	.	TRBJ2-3	CASSVGASDSTDTQYF	TGTGCCAGCAGCGTAGGTGCTAGCGATAGCACAGATACGCAGTATTTT
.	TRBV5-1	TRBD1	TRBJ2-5	CASSSGGQGASWAETQYF	TGCGCCAGCAGCTCAGGTGGACAGGGGGCATCTTGGGCGGAGACCCAGTACTTC
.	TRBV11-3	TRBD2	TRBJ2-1	CASSHTSGRADNEQFF	TGTGCCAGCAGCCACACTAGCGGGAGGGCGGACAATGAGCAGTTCTTC
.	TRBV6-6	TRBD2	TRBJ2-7	CASTSLGTSGTSWYF	TGTGCCAGCACCTCCCTAGGGACTAGCGGGACCTCTTGGTACTTC
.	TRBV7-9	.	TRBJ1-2	CASAPRTDPYGYTF	TGTGCCAGCGCCCCTAGGACAGATCCCTATGGCTACACCTTC
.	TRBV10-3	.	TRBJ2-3	CAISGRGMDQDTQYF	TGTGCCATCAGTGGACGGGGTATGGATCAAGATACGCAGTATTTT
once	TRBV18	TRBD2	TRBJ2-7	CASSPQEAGGSYEQYF	TGTGCCAGCTCACCCCAAGAGGCGGGGGGCTCCTACGAGCAGTACTTC
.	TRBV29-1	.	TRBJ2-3	CSVEDYTDTQYF	TGCAGCGTTGAAGACTACACAGATACGCAGTATTTT
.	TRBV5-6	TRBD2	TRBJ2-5	CASSVAGGPRETQYF	TGTGCCAGCAGCGTAGCGGGAGGGCCAAGGGAGACCCAGTACTTC
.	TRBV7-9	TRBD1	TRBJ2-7	CASSLGQGFHEQYF	TGTGCCAGCAGCTTAGGACAGGGTTTCCACGAGCAGTACTTC
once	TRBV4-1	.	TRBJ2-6	CASSQDHRGSSGANVLTF	TGCGCCAGCAGCCAAGATCATCGCGGCAGCTCTGGGGCCAACGTCCTGACTTTC
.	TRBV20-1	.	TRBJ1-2	CSASPIGQNYGYTF	TGCAGTGCTAGTCCCATAGGACAGAACTATGGCTACACCTTC
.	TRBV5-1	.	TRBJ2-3	CASSLGKGADTQYF	TGCGCCAGCAGCTTGGGAAAGGGGGCAGATACGCAGTATTTT